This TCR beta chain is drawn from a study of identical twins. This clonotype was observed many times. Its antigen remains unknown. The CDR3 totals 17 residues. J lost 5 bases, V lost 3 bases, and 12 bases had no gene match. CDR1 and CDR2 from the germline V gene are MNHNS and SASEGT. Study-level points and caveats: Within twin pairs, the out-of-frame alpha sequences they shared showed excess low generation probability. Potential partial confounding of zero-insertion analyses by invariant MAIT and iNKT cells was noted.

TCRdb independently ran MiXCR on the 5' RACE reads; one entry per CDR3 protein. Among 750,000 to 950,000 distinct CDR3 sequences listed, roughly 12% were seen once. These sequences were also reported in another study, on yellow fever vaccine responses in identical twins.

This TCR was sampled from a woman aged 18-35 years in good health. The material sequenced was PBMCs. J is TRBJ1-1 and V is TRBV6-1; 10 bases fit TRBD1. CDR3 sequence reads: CASSDYLQGQGGTEAFF. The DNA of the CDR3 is TGTGCCAGCAGTGATTACCTCCAAGGACAGGGGGGTACTGAAGCTTTCTTT.